This T cell receptor beta chain is drawn from a study of shared clonotypes between healthy human individuals. The study, taken as a whole, reports: Between several donors, naive CD4 clonotypes were shared at a level of around 5.2%.

CDR3 length: 13 amino acids. From germline, CDR1 is SGHTA and CDR2 FQGTGA. The ends lost 6 bases at V and 6 bases at J; junction bases unmatched: 5. Sequenced by immunoSEQ multiplex PCR; TCRdb stores in-frame clones only, minus some. Of 2 million to 3 million clones listed, approximately 93% are singletons. This clone has only a few counts. Antigen unknown. The specimen sequenced was naive CD4+ T cells from PBMCs. Stated subset: CD45RA+ positively selected. The chain joins TRBV7-3 to TRBJ2-1; 7 bases are shared with TRBD2. The receptor's source is a man younger than 35 in good health. Some clones in this sample may be carry-over from other donors' samples. For the CDR3, the DNA is TGTGCCAGCAGTTCCGGACTAGGCAATGAGCAGTTCTTC. It codes for CASSSGLGNEQFF.